The present T cell receptor (beta chain) was sequenced within a study of B cell selection in AIRE deficiency. Points from the study as a whole: Healthy donors alone shared around 33% of thousands of Treg sequences; patients alone more than 8.5%. CDR3s were shorter in shared Treg sequences, reflecting few non-templated nucleotide insertions.

In the source study's methods: Pooled Tregs gave about 5.65x10^4 patient and approximately 92,000 donor TCRbeta sequences. Produced via immunoSEQ multiplex PCR; TCRdb's table is partial and in-frame only. The DNA was the basis for D and trimming; V, J and clone size are from that table. The sample holds about 18,000 clones, just over 90% seen once. Sorted regulatory T cells were CD4-positive, CD25-high and CD127-low or negative. Unrelated healthy donors provided the controls. The germline gives CDR1 MNHNY, CDR2 SVGAGI (reference sequence). V gave up 5 bases and J gave up 3 bases, with 17 bases separating them. This CDR3 region has 15 residues. In regard to this clone: The antigen is undetermined.

The chain has TRBV6-6 and TRBJ2-7; tentative D call: TRBD1 (6 bases). Sequencing was carried out using CD4+CD25+ Tregs sorted from PBMCs. This receptor was obtained from a human donor in good health. Written as DNA, the CDR3 is TGTGCCAGCAGTCCCCAATTACGGACAGTCTACGAGCAGTACTTC. Translated, it gives CASSPQLRTVYEQYF.